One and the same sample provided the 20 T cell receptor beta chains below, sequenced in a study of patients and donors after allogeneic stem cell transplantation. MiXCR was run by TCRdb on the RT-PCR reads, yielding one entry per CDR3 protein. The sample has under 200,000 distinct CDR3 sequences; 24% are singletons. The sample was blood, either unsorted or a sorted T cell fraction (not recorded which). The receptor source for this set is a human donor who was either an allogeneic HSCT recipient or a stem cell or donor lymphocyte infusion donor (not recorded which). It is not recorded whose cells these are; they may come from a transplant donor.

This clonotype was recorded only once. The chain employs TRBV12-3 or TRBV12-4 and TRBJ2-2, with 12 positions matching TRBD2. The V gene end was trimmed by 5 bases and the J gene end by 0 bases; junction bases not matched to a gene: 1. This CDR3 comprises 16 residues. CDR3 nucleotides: TGTGCCAGCAGTCGGACTAGCGGGACGAACACCGGGGAGCTGTTTTTT. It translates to CASSRTSGTNTGELFF.

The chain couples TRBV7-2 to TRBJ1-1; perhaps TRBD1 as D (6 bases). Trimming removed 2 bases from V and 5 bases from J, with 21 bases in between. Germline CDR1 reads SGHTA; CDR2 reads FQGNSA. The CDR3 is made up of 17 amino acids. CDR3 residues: CASSLIVTGSRETEAFF. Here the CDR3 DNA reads TGTGCCAGCAGCTTAATTGTTACAGGGAGCAGGGAAACTGAAGCTTTCTTT.

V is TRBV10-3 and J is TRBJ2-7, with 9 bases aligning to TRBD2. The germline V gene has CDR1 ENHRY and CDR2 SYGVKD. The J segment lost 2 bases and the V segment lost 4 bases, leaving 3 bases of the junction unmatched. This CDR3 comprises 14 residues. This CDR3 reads CAISGAGGTYEQYF. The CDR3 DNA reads TGTGCCATCAGTGGGGCGGGAGGGACCTACGAGCAGTACTTC.

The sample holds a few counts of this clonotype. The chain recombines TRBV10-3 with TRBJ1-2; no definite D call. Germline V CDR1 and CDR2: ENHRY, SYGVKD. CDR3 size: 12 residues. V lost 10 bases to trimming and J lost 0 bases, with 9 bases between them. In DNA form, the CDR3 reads TGTGCCACCCTGGGAGCTAACTATGGCTACACCTTC. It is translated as CATLGANYGYTF.

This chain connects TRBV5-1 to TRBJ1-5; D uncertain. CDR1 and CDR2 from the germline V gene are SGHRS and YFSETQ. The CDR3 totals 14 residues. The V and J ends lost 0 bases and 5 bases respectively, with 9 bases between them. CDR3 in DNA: TGCGCCAGCAGCTTGGGGTTGGCGGATCAGCCCCAGCATTTT. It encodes CASSLGLADQPQHF.

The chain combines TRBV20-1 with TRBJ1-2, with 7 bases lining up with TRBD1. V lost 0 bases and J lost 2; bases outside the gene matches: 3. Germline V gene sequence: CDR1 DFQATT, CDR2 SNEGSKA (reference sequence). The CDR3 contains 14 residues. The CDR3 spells CSARDRDRNYGYTF. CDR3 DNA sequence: TGCAGTGCTAGAGATAGGGACAGAAACTATGGCTACACCTTC.

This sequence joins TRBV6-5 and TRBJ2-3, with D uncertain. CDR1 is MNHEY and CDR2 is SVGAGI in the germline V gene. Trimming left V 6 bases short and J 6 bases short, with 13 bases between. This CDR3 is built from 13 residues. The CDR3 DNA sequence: TGTGCCAGCAGCCCGTTTTTTGGGGATACGCAGTATTTT. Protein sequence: CASSPFFGDTQYF.

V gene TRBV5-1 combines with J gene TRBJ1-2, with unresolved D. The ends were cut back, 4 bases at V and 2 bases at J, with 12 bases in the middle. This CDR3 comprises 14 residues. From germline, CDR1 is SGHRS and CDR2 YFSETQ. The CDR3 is CASSPIALNYGYTF. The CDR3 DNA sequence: TGCGCCAGCAGCCCCATAGCGCTAAACTATGGCTACACCTTC.

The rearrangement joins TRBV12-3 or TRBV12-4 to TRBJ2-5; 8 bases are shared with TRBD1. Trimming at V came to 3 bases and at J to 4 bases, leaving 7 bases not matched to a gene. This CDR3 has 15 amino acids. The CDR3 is CASSFESGGPETQYF. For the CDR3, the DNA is TGTGCCAGCAGTTTTGAGTCAGGGGGCCCAGAGACCCAGTACTTC.

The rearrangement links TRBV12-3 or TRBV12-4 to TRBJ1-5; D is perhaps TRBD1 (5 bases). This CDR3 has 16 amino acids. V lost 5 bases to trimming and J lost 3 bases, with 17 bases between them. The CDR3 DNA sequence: TGTGCCAGCAGTCCAGGGAGGCGGGGGACCAATCAGCCCCAGCATTTT. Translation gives CASSPGRRGTNQPQHF.

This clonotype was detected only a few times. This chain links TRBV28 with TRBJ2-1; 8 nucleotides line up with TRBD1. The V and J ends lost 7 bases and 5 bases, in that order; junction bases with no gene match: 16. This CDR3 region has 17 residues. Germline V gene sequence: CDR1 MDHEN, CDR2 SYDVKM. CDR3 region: CASTLTFRDRSNNEQFF. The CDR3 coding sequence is TGTGCCAGCACCCTAACATTTCGGGACAGGAGCAACAATGAGCAGTTCTTC.

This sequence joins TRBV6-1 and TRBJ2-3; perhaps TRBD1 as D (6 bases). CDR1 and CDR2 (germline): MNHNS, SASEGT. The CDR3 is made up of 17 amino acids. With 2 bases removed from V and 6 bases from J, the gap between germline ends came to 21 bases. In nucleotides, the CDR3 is TGTGCCAGCAGTGAACCCCGGGACATACAAGATTGGGATACGCAGTATTTT. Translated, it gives CASSEPRDIQDWDTQYF.

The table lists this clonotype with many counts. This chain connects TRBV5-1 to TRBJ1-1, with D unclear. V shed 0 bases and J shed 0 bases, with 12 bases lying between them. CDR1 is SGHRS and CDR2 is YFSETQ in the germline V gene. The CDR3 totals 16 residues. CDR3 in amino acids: CASSLAGVLLNTEAFF. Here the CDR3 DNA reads TGCGCCAGCAGCTTGGCCGGGGTTCTCCTGAACACTGAAGCTTTCTTT. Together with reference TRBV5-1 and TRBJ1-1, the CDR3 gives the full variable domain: KAGVTQTPRYLIKTRGQQVTLSCSPISGHRSVSWYQQTPGQGLQFLFEYFSETQRNKGNFPGRFSGRQFSNSRSEMNVSTLELGDSALYLCASSLAGVLLNTEAFFGQGTRLTVV.

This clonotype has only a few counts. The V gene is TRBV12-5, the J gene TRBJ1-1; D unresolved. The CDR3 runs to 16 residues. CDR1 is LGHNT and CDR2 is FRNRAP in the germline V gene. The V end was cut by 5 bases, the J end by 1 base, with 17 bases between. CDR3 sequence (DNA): TGTGCTAGTGGTCGCCAAGCCAATCTTGGGAACACTGAAGCTTTCTTT. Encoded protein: CASGRQANLGNTEAFF.

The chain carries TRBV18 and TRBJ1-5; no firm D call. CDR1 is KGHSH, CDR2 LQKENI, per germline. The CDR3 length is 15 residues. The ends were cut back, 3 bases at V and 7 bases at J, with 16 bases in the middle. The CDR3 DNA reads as TGTGCCAGCTCACCGGGAGTCAACCTAGAACAGCCCCAGCATTTT. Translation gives CASSPGVNLEQPQHF.

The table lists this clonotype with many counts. CDR3 sequence (DNA): TGCGCCAGCAGCTTGGGGGATGCGGGAAACACCATATATTTT. It specifies CASSLGDAGNTIYF. The rearrangement uses TRBV5-1 and TRBJ1-3, with D uncertain. CDR3 length: 14 amino acids. CDR1 SGHRS and CDR2 YFSETQ come from the germline V gene. V lost 0 bases to trimming and J lost 4 bases, with 8 bases between them.

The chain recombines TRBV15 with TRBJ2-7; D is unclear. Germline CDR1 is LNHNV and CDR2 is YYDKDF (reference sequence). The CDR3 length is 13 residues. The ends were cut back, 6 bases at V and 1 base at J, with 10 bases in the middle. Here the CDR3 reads CATSDGESYEQYF. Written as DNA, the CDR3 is TGTGCCACCAGTGATGGGGAATCCTACGAGCAGTACTTC.

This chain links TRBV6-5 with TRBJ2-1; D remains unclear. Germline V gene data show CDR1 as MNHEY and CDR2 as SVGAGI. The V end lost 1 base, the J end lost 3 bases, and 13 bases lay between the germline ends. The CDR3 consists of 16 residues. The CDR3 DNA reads TGTGCCAGCAGTTACTTGGGCGGCCTACACTACAATGAGCAGTTCTTC. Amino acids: CASSYLGGLHYNEQFF.

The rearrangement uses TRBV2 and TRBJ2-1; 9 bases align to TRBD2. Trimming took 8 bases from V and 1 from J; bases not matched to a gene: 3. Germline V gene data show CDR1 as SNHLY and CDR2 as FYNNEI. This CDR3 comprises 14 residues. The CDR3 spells CASRAGGSYNEQFF. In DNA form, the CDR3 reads TGTGCCAGCCGGGCGGGGGGGTCCTACAATGAGCAGTTCTTC.

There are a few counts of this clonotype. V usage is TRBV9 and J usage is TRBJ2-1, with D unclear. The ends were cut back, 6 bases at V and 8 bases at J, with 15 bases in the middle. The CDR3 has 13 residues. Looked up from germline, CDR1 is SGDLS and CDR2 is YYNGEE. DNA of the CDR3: TGTGCCAGCAAAGGGCAGTACAATGATGAGCAGTTCTTC. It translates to CASKGQYNDEQFF.